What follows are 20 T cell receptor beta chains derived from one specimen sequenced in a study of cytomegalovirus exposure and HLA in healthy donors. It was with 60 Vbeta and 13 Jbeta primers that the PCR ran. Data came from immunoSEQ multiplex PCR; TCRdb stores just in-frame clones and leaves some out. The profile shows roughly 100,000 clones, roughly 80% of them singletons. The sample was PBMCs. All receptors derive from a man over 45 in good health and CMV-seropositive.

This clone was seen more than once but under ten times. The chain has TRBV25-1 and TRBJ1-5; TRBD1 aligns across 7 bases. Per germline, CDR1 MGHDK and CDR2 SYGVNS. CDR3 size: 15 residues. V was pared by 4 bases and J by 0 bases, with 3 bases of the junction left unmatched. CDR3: CASSAGQASNQPQHF. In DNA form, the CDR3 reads TGTGCCAGCAGTGCCGGACAGGCTAGCAATCAGCCCCAGCATTTT.

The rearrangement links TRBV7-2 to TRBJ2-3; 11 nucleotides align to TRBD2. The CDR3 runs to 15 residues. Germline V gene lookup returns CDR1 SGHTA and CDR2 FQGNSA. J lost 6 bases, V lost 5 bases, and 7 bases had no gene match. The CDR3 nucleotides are TGTGCCAGCAGCCTCTACACTAGCGGGAGCGATACGCAGTATTTT. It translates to CASSLYTSGSDTQYF. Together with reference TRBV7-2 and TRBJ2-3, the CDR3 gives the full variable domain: GAGVSQSPSNKVTEKGKDVELRCDPISGHTALYWYRQSLGQGLEFLIYFQGNSAPDKSGLPSDRFSAERTGGSVSTLTIQRTQQEDSAVYLCASSLYTSGSDTQYFGPGTRLTVL.

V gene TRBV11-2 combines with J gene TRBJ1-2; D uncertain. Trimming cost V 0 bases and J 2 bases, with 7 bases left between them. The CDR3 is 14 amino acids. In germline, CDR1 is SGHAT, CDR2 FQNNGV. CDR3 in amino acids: CASSLDSQNYGYTF. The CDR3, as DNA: TGTGCCAGCAGCTTAGATTCCCAGAACTATGGCTACACCTTC.

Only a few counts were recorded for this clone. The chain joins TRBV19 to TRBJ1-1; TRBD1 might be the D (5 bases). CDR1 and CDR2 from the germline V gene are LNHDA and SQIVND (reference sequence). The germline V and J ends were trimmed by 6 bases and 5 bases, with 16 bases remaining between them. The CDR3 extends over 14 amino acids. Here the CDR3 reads CASSPDKFGTEAFF. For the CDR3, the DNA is TGTGCCAGTAGCCCGGACAAGTTCGGTACTGAAGCTTTCTTT.

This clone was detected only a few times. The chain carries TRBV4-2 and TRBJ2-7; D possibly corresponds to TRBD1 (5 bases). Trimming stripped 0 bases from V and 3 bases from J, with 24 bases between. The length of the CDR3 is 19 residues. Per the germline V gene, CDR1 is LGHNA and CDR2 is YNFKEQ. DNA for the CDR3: TGTGCCAGCAGCCAAGATCTTATTAGGGGTTCCCAAAATCTCTACGAGCAGTACTTC. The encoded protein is CASSQDLIRGSQNLYEQYF.

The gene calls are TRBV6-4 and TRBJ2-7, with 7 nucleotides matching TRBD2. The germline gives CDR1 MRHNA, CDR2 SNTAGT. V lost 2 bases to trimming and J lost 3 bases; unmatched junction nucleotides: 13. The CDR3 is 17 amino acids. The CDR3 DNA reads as TGTGCCAGCAGTGACCCGTTGTGGGCGGGAGATGACTACGAGCAGTACTTC. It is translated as CASSDPLWAGDDYEQYF.

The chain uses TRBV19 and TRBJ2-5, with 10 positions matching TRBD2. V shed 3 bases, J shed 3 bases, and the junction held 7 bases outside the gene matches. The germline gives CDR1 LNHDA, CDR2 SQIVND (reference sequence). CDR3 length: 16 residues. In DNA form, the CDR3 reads TGTGCCAGTAGTATGGGTAGCGGGAGGCCCAAAGAGACCCAGTACTTC. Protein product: CASSMGSGRPKETQYF.

CDR3 amino acids: CASSLLGQGRGETQYF. The CDR3 coding sequence is TGCGCCAGCAGCTTGTTAGGACAGGGAAGAGGAGAGACCCAGTACTTC. This chain links TRBV5-1 with TRBJ2-5; TRBD1 matches at 8 bases. V shed 1 base, J shed 4 bases, and the junction held 9 bases outside the gene matches. Germline V gene data show CDR1 as SGHRS and CDR2 as YFSETQ. The CDR3 sequence is 16 residues long. Together with reference TRBV5-1 and TRBJ2-5, the CDR3 gives the full variable domain: KAGVTQTPRYLIKTRGQQVTLSCSPISGHRSVSWYQQTPGQGLQFLFEYFSETQRNKGNFPGRFSGRQFSNSRSEMNVSTLELGDSALYLCASSLLGQGRGETQYFGPGTRLLVL.

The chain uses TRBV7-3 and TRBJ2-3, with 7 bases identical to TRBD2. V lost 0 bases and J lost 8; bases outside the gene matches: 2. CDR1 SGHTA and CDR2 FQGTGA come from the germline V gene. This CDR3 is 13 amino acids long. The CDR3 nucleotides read TGTGCCAGCAGCTTAACCGTAGCGGGTACGCAGTATTTT. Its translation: CASSLTVAGTQYF. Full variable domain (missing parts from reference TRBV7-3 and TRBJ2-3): GAGVSQTPSNKVTEKGKYVELRCDPISGHTALYWYRQSLGQGPEFLIYFQGTGAADDSGLPNDRFFAVRPEGSVSTLKIQRTERGDSAVYLCASSLTVAGTQYFGPGTRLTVL.

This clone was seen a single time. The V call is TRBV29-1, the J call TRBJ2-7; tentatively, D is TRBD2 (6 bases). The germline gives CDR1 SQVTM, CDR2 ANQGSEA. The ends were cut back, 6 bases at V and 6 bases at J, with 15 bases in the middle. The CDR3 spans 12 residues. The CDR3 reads CSVVRTEGEQYF. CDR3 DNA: TGCAGCGTCGTTCGGACGGAGGGCGAGCAGTACTTC.

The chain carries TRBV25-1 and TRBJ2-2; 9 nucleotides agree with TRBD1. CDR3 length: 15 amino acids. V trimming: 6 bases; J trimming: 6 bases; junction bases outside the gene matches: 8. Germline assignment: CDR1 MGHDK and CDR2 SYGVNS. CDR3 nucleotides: TGTGCCAGCAGACCGGGACAGGGATTCGCCGGGGAGCTGTTTTTT. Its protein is CASRPGQGFAGELFF.

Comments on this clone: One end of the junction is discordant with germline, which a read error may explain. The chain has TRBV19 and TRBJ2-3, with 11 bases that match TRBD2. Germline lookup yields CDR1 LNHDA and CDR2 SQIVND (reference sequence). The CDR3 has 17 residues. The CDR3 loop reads CASRQPTSGSGTGTQYF. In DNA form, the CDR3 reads TGTGCCAGTAGGCAGCCTACTAGCGGGAGTGGGACAGGTACGCAGTATTTT.

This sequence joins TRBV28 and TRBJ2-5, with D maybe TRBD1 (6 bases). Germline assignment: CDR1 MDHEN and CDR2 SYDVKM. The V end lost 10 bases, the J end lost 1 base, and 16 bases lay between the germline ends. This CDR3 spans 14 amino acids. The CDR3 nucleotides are TGTGCCACAGGGGCTGGTCAACTCCAAGAGACCCAGTACTTC. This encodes CATGAGQLQETQYF. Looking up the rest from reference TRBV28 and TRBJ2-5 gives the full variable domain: DVKVTQSSRYLVKRTGEKVFLECVQDMDHENMFWYRQDPGLGLRLIYFSYDVKMKEKGDIPEGYSVSREKKERFSLILESASTNQTSMYLCATGAGQLQETQYFGPGTRLLVL.

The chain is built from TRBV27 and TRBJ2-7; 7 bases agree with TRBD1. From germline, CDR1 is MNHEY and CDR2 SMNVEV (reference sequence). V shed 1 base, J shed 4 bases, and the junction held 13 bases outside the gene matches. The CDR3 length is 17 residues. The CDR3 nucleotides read TGTGCCAGCAGTTTATACCCCTTACAGGGGAATCCTTACGAGCAGTACTTC. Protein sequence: CASSLYPLQGNPYEQYF.

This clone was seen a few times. CDR3 loop: CASSQGQAREGNTIYF. The CDR3, as DNA: TGTGCCAGCAGCCAGGGACAGGCCCGAGAAGGGAACACCATATATTTT. This rearrangement joins TRBV14 to TRBJ1-3; 8 positions agree with TRBD1. The CDR3 loop spans 16 amino acids. V was clipped by 3 bases and J by 7 bases; unmatched bases: 11. The V gene's germline CDR1 is SGHDN and CDR2 FVKESK.

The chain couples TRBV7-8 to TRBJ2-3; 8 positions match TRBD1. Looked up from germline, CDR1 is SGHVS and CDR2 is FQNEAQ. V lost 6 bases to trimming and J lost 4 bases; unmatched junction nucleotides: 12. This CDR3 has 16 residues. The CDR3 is CASRNDGQGWPDTQYF. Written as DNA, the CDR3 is TGTGCCAGCAGGAATGACGGACAGGGATGGCCAGATACGCAGTATTTT.

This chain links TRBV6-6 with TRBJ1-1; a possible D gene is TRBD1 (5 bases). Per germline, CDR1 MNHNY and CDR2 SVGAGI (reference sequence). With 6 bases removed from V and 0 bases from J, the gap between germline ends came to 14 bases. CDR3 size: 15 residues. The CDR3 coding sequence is TGTGCCAGCAGCATCCCGGCAGGGATGAACACTGAAGCTTTCTTT. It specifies CASSIPAGMNTEAFF.

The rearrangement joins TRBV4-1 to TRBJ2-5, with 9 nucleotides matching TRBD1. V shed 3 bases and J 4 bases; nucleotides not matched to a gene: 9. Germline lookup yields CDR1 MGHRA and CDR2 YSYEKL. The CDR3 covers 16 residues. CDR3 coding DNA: TGCGCCAGCAGCCAGATCGGACAGGGGAGTATAGAGACCCAGTACTTC. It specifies CASSQIGQGSIETQYF.

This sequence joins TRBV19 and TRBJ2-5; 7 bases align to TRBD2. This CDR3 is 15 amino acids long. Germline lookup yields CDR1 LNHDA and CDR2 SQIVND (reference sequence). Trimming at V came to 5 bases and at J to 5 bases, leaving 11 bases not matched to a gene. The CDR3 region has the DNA TGTGCCAGTAGTGCCCGGGGGGAGGCTGTGGAGACCCAGTACTTC. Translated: CASSARGEAVETQYF.

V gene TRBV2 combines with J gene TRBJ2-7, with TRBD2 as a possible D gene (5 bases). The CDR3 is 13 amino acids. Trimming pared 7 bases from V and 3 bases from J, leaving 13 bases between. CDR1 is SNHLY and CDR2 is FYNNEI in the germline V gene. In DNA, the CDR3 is TGTGCCAGCACGCCGGGAAGCTTCTACGAGCAGTACTTC. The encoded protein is CASTPGSFYEQYF.